This T cell receptor beta chain is from a study of blood T cell repertoires in COVID-19. The wider study: Sites in the United States, Italy and Spain provided acute and convalescent COVID-19 samples. Sample material is recorded as cDNA or gDNA derived from T cells, B-cell-depleted T cells, or PBMCs.

The repertoire was sequenced with immunoSEQ multiplex PCR; TCRdb's copy has only in-frame clones and lacks some. The data contain about 400,000 clones, more than 80% of them singletons. The sequenced sample consisted of peripheral blood. This TCR derives from a man in his forties or fifties with acute or convalescent COVID-19.

CDR3 residues: CASSPGIQPDNEKLFF. Written as DNA, the CDR3 is TGCGCCAGCAGCCCAGGAATACAGCCCGATAATGAAAAACTGTTTTTT. V usage is TRBV5-1 and J usage is TRBJ1-4; D ambiguous. Trimming stripped 4 bases from V and 4 bases from J, with 17 bases between. The CDR3 length is 16 residues. CDR1 is SGHRS and CDR2 is YFSETQ in the germline V gene.